This T cell receptor (beta chain) was identified during a study of blood T cells in healthy people across ages. Study-wide results and limits: Diversity of TCR beta per million T cells declined in a roughly linear way with age.

Donors were systemically healthy Caucasian individuals from Russia aged 6 to 90 years. Per-sample yields of isolated PBMCs were at least 6 million. About this clonotype itself: Its antigen is still unknown.

The second PCR ran about 6 to 12 cycles with a sample-barcoded 5' primer and J-beta primers. TCRdb passed the 5' RACE reads through MiXCR, listing each CDR3 protein once. This table holds more than 700,000 distinct CDR3 sequences, 50% to 65% found once. This CDR3 is 16 amino acids long. V was pared by 4 bases and J by 8 bases, with 25 bases between. CDR1 is SQVTM, CDR2 ANQGSEA, per germline. The gene calls are TRBV29-1 and TRBJ2-3; D remains ambiguous. The receptor comes from an elderly man in good health. The sample consisted of blood. In nucleotides, the CDR3 is TGCAGCGTTGGGGTTTCCAGTCCCCGGATCGGCGGTACGCAGTATTTT. Protein sequence: CSVGVSSPRIGGTQYF.